The rows below give T cell receptor beta chains drawn from one sample of a study of cytomegalovirus exposure and HLA in healthy donors. TCRdb keeps only in-frame clones here, not all; method: immunoSEQ multiplex PCR. This table has approximately 280,000 clones, 80% to 90% appearing once. The sequenced material came from PBMCs. These TCRs come from a man aged 40-49 years in good health and CMV-seropositive. CDR3s include the opening cysteine and the closing phenylalanine or tryptophan. Fields, in order: D gene, clone size, J gene, V gene, CDR3 DNA, CDR3 protein. D genes are given only for firm matches. Rows may omit the clone size; those that give it use once, few, many or a size class.

TRBD2 | - | TRBJ2-5 | TRBV7-3 | TGTGCCAGCAGCCCCGGACTAGCGGGGATAGAAGAGACCCAGTACTTC | CASSPGLAGIEETQYF
- | - | TRBJ1-1 | TRBV20-1 | TGCAGTCTCCTCTTGAACACTGAAGCTTTCTTT | CSLLLNTEAFF
TRBD2 | - | TRBJ2-7 | TRBV19 | TGTGCCAGTAGTATAGGCCCTAGCGGCTACGAGCAGTACTTC | CASSIGPSGYEQYF
TRBD1 | - | TRBJ1-2 | TRBV28 | TGTGCCAGCACCAAATTCCGGACAGGGGTAGGCTACACCTTC | CASTKFRTGVGYTF
- | few | TRBJ1-1 | TRBV4-2 | TGTGCCAGCAGCCAAGATGGTGGAGTTCTCCGCACTGAAGCTTTCTTT | CASSQDGGVLRTEAFF
TRBD2 | - | TRBJ2-5 | TRBV19 | TGTGCCAGTAGCCAATATGCGGGAGGCAACCAAGAGACCCAGTACTTC | CASSQYAGGNQETQYF
TRBD1 | - | TRBJ2-3 | TRBV5-1 | TGCGCCAGCAGCTCAGGACAGGGCTACACAGATACGCAGTATTTT | CASSSGQGYTDTQYF
- | once | TRBJ2-1 | TRBV7-9 | TGTGCCAGCAGCTTAGCTAGCGGAGCTAACAATGAGCAGTTCTTC | CASSLASGANNEQFF
- | - | TRBJ1-1 | TRBV6-5 | TGTGCCAGCAGTTACGGCAGGGAAGCTTTCTTT | CASSYGREAFF
TRBD1 | - | TRBJ1-5 | TRBV6-5 | TGTGCCAGCAGGGGACAGCTTAATCAGCCCCAGCATTTT | CASRGQLNQPQHF
TRBD1 | once | TRBJ2-7 | TRBV18 | TGTGCCAGCTCACCATGGGTCCGGACAGGAACCTACGAGCAGTACTTC | CASSPWVRTGTYEQYF
TRBD2 | - | TRBJ2-1 | TRBV7-6 | TGTGCCAGCAGCTTAAGAGGCGGGACTAGCGACCACAATGAGCAGTTCTTC | CASSLRGGTSDHNEQFF
TRBD2 | - | TRBJ2-1 | TRBV4-1 | TGCGCCAGCAGCCAGGTTGGACTAGCGGGAGGGGATGAGCAGTTCTTC | CASSQVGLAGGDEQFF
TRBD1 | once | TRBJ1-5 | TRBV7-9 | TGTGCCAGCAGCTGGGGACAGGGCCGTAGCAATAGCAATCAGCCCCAGCATTTT | CASSWGQGRSNSNQPQHF
TRBD2 | - | TRBJ2-1 | TRBV18 | TGTGCCAGCTCACTTCTTTCCCCGGGGGGAGCCTACAATGAGCAGTTCTTC | CASSLLSPGGAYNEQFF
TRBD1 | few | TRBJ2-7 | TRBV4-1 | TGCGCCAGCAGCCCCCGACAGGGTCAGAACGAGCAGTACTTC | CASSPRQGQNEQYF
TRBD1 | - | TRBJ1-4 | TRBV6-5 | TGTGCCAGCAGCAGGGGCGGGACAGGGAGTGAAAAACTGTTTTTT | CASSRGGTGSEKLFF
- | - | TRBJ1-2 | TRBV28 | TGTGCCAGCGGATACAGGGCTCGGGGCTACACCTTC | CASGYRARGYTF
TRBD2 | once | TRBJ2-1 | TRBV10-3 | TGTGCCATCGGGGAAAGGGAGGGGTACTACAATGAGCAGTTCTTC | CAIGEREGYYNEQFF
- | - | TRBJ1-1 | TRBV28 | TGTGCCAGCAGTCCTTGGGACAAGCCGAACACTGAAGCTTTCTTT | CASSPWDKPNTEAFF
- | - | TRBJ2-5 | TRBV5-1 | TGCGCCAGCAGCTTTTCCGGCGGCAGGGCATCGTTACAAGAGACCCAGTACTTC | CASSFSGGRASLQETQYF
TRBD2 | - | TRBJ2-1 | TRBV6-5 | TGTGCCAGCAGTTACTTTAGCGGGAATGAGCAGTTCTTC | CASSYFSGNEQFF
TRBD1 | few | TRBJ1-4 | TRBV4-1 | TGCGCCAGCAGCCAAGTTGGAGGGGGCGATGGTGAAAAACTGTTTTTT | CASSQVGGGDGEKLFF
TRBD2 | - | TRBJ2-7 | TRBV7-2 | TGTGCCAGCAGCTTAGAGGGAGGGCAATCCTACGAGCAGTACTTC | CASSLEGGQSYEQYF
- | - | TRBJ2-3 | TRBV5-1 | TGCGCCAGCAGCTTGGACATGGGGGCCCCAGATACGCAGTATTTT | CASSLDMGAPDTQYF
- | - | TRBJ2-2 | TRBV27 | TGTGCCAGCAGCCCCTTTTCCCTCACCGGGGAGCTGTTTTTT | CASSPFSLTGELFF
TRBD1 | - | TRBJ2-4 | TRBV5-1 | TGCGCCAGCAGCTTGCCAATAGGACAGGGGGGCAAAAACATTCAGTACTTC | CASSLPIGQGGKNIQYF
TRBD2 | - | TRBJ2-1 | TRBV10-3 | TGTGCCATCAGTGAGATATCCTACGGGAGGGACTCCTACAATGAGCAGTTCTTC | CAISEISYGRDSYNEQFF
- | few | TRBJ2-2 | TRBV5-4 | TGTGCCAGCAGCTTAGAAGGGGCCACCGGGGAGCTGTTTTTT | CASSLEGATGELFF
TRBD1 | - | TRBJ2-1 | TRBV5-1 | TGCGCCAGCAGCCGGACGGGGACAGGACGGGTCGGTCACAATGAGCAGTTCTTC | CASSRTGTGRVGHNEQFF
- | - | TRBJ1-1 | TRBV5-1 | TGCGCCAGCAGCTTGGGGGGAGGGGGGATGAACACTGAAGCTTTCTTT | CASSLGGGGMNTEAFF
- | - | TRBJ2-5 | TRBV5-1 | TGCGCCAGCAGCTTGGACCCACAGGGAGGGATAGAGACCCAGTACTTC | CASSLDPQGGIETQYF
- | - | TRBJ2-7 | TRBV12-5 | TGTGCTAGTGGTTTGCCAGGAACCGGCTACGAGCAGTACTTC | CASGLPGTGYEQYF
TRBD1 | - | TRBJ2-7 | TRBV19 | TGTGCCAGTAACCCGACCGGGACAGGGGGACTTCTCTACGAGCAGTACTTC | CASNPTGTGGLLYEQYF
- | few | TRBJ2-7 | TRBV6-1 | TGTGCCAGCAGTGCCCGGGACTACGAGCAGTACTTC | CASSARDYEQYF
- | - | TRBJ1-1 | TRBV28 | TGTGCCAGCAGTAGCCAGGGCGGTAGAACTGAAGCTTTCTTT | CASSSQGGRTEAFF